These 18 T cell receptor beta chains were sequenced from one sample in a study of cytomegalovirus exposure and HLA in healthy donors. PCR amplification relied on 60 Vbeta primers (plus 13 Jbeta primers). Produced via immunoSEQ multiplex PCR; TCRdb's table is partial and in-frame only. The sample lists about 110,000 clones; 69% were seen once. Input material: PBMCs. Source of these receptors: a woman aged 70-85 years in good health and CMV-seropositive.

The rearrangement joins TRBV5-1 to TRBJ2-7, with 10 bases aligning to TRBD2. CDR1 SGHRS and CDR2 YFSETQ come from the germline V gene. Unmatched junction bases numbered 7, after V lost 0 bases and J lost 4 bases. The CDR3 runs to 16 residues. CDR3 amino acids: CASSLGAGGMSYEQYF. The CDR3, as DNA: TGCGCCAGCAGCTTGGGAGCGGGGGGGATGTCGTACGAGCAGTACTTC.

The V and J genes are TRBV5-1 and TRBJ2-1; D is ambiguous. The germline gives CDR1 SGHRS, CDR2 YFSETQ. There are 14 residues in the CDR3. V was cut by 0 bases and J by 5 bases, with 9 bases left in between. CDR3 region: CASSLERQNNEQFF. CDR3 coding DNA: TGCGCCAGCAGCTTGGAGCGTCAGAACAATGAGCAGTTCTTC.

Comment on this clone: A far larger clone is just one base off, so this is likely a read error. The chain uses TRBV6-5 and TRBJ2-5, with 9 nucleotides matching TRBD2. V gave up 2 bases and J gave up 5 bases; unmatched junction bases: 6. The CDR3 is 15 amino acids. CDR1 MNHEY and CDR2 SVGAGI come from the germline V gene. The CDR3, as DNA: TGTGCCAGCAGTTACCTGGGACTAGCATTTGAGACCCAGTACTTC. It is translated as CASSYLGLAFETQYF.

The rearrangement joins TRBV6-5 to TRBJ1-1, with D possibly being TRBD1 (5 bases). The CDR3 covers 14 residues. V lost 2 bases and J lost 5, with 12 bases in between. Germline lookup yields CDR1 MNHEY and CDR2 SVGAGI. This CDR3 is CASSYAGGWTEAFF. CDR3 nucleotides: TGTGCCAGCAGTTACGCCGGGGGTTGGACTGAAGCTTTCTTT.

The chain has TRBV19 and TRBJ1-6; 7 bases align to TRBD1. CDR3 length: 15 amino acids. Germline values: CDR1 LNHDA, CDR2 SQIVND (reference sequence). J lost 4 bases, V lost 5 bases, and 5 bases had no gene match. This CDR3 reads CASSGQESYNSPLHF. In DNA, the CDR3 is TGTGCCAGTAGTGGACAGGAAAGTTATAATTCACCCCTCCACTTT.

This chain uses TRBV19 with TRBJ1-1, with D unclear. Trimming cost V 7 bases and J 0 bases, with 3 bases left between them. The germline gives CDR1 LNHDA, CDR2 SQIVND (reference sequence). The CDR3 length is 11 residues. The CDR3 DNA follows: TGTGCCAGTACCTTGAACACTGAAGCTTTCTTT. Its protein product is CASTLNTEAFF.

A few counts support this clone. CDR3 nucleotide sequence: TGTGCCTGGAGTGTACAGACAGTGGTGGCTTTCTTT. This gives the protein CAWSVQTVVAFF. V is TRBV30 and J is TRBJ1-1; maybe TRBD1 (5 bases). Trimming took off 0 bases at V and 11 bases at J, with 13 bases between the two ends. The CDR3 contains 12 residues. Germline CDR1 GTSNPN, CDR2 SVGIG (reference sequence). The full variable domain, rest sourced from reference TRBV30 and TRBJ1-1, is SQTIHQWPATLVQPVGSPLSLECTVEGTSNPNLYWYRQAAGRGLQLLFYSVGIGQISSEVPQNLSASRPQDRQFILSSKKLLLSDSGFYLCAWSVQTVVAFFGQGTRLTVV.

This clone has only a few counts. The J gene is TRBJ1-5, the V gene TRBV19; 9 bases fit TRBD1. V shed 6 bases and J 0 bases; nucleotides not matched to a gene: 3. Germline CDR1 reads LNHDA; CDR2 reads SQIVND (reference sequence). The CDR3 has 15 residues. CDR3 residues: CASRGTGNSNQPQHF. DNA of the CDR3: TGTGCCAGTAGGGGGACAGGGAATAGCAATCAGCCCCAGCATTTT.

This chain connects TRBV19 to TRBJ1-2; D is unclear. The germline CDR1 and CDR2 sequences are LNHDA and SQIVND (reference sequence). The CDR3 has 16 residues. V lost 4 bases, J lost 7 bases, and 22 bases lay in between. The CDR3 sequence: CASSTPLAVVSRGYTF. The DNA for the CDR3 is TGTGCCAGTAGTACCCCGTTGGCGGTGGTTTCACGTGGCTACACCTTC.

The rearrangement joins TRBV5-1 to TRBJ1-3, with a possible D match to TRBD1 (6 bases). The germline gives CDR1 SGHRS, CDR2 YFSETQ. The V end was cut by 4 bases, the J end by 0 bases, with 14 bases between. The CDR3 totals 16 residues. CDR3 residues: CASSRQTGVSGNTIYF. The CDR3 DNA sequence: TGCGCCAGCAGCCGTCAGACAGGAGTCTCTGGAAACACCATATATTTT.

The chain has TRBV4-1 and TRBJ2-3; 10 bases agree with TRBD2. CDR3 length: 19 residues. Trimming at V came to 0 bases and at J to 5 bases, leaving 14 bases not matched to a gene. Germline V CDR1 and CDR2: MGHRA, YSYEKL. CDR3 sequence reads: CASSQENEVAGGQRDTQYF. The CDR3 bases are TGCGCCAGCAGCCAAGAGAATGAGGTAGCGGGGGGCCAGCGAGATACGCAGTATTTT.

The rearrangement links TRBV19 to TRBJ2-1; possible D gene TRBD1, 6 bases. Germline lookup yields CDR1 LNHDA and CDR2 SQIVND (reference sequence). This CDR3 is 16 amino acids long. V was trimmed by 1 base and J by 8 bases, leaving 18 bases between them. CDR3 nucleotide sequence: TGTGCCAGTAGTATAGTAGGCTACCCAGAGGGGGATGAGCAGTTCTTC. Its protein product is CASSIVGYPEGDEQFF.

The chain is built from TRBV30 and TRBJ1-2; maybe TRBD1 (5 bases). This CDR3 spans 13 amino acids. Trimming removed 2 bases from V and 2 bases from J, with 9 bases in between. Germline assignment: CDR1 GTSNPN and CDR2 SVGIG (reference sequence). The DNA of the CDR3 is TGTGCCTGGAGTCGGGGGAAAAACTATGGCTACACCTTC. The encoded protein is CAWSRGKNYGYTF.

The J gene is TRBJ1-5, the V gene TRBV4-1; D gene ambiguous. This CDR3 contains 15 residues. The V and J ends lost 0 bases and 3 bases respectively, with 9 bases between them. Per germline, CDR1 MGHRA and CDR2 YSYEKL. The DNA for the CDR3 is TGCGCCAGCAGCCAAGAGGGCGCCCTCAATCAGCCCCAGCATTTT. Its protein product is CASSQEGALNQPQHF.

V usage is TRBV19 and J usage is TRBJ1-5; 12 bases are shared with TRBD1. This CDR3 is built from 19 residues. Germline CDR1 and CDR2: LNHDA and SQIVND (reference sequence). Trimming at V came to 4 bases and at J to 0 bases, leaving 10 bases not matched to a gene. CDR3 in DNA: TGTGCCAGTAGTACCACTTCCGGGACAGGGGGCACTAGCAATCAGCCCCAGCATTTT. Amino acids: CASSTTSGTGGTSNQPQHF.

J is TRBJ1-2 and V is TRBV7-8; 7 nucleotides align to TRBD1. The trim removed 1 base at V and 0 bases at J, leaving 11 bases unmatched. CDR3 length: 18 residues. Germline V gene lookup returns CDR1 SGHVS and CDR2 FQNEAQ. CDR3 amino acids: CASSLERGRVITNYGYTF. The CDR3 DNA follows: TGTGCCAGCAGCTTAGAAAGGGGGCGGGTGATAACTAACTATGGCTACACCTTC.

The chain has TRBV10-3 and TRBJ1-1; maybe TRBD1 (6 bases). This CDR3 region has 14 residues. The V gene's germline CDR1 is ENHRY and CDR2 SYGVKD. V gave up 4 bases and J gave up 0 bases, with 9 bases separating them. The CDR3 loop is CAISAGQMNTEAFF. The CDR3 bases are TGTGCCATCAGTGCAGGACAGATGAACACTGAAGCTTTCTTT.

This clone turned up a few times. This sequence joins TRBV6-6 and TRBJ1-1; D may be TRBD1 (6 bases). Trimming left V 6 bases short and J 5 bases short, with 10 bases between. CDR1 MNHNY and CDR2 SVGAGI come from the germline V gene (reference sequence). This CDR3 comprises 12 residues. As DNA, the CDR3 is TGTGCCAGCAGCAGGGGCGGAACTGAAGCTTTCTTT. Translating it yields CASSRGGTEAFF.